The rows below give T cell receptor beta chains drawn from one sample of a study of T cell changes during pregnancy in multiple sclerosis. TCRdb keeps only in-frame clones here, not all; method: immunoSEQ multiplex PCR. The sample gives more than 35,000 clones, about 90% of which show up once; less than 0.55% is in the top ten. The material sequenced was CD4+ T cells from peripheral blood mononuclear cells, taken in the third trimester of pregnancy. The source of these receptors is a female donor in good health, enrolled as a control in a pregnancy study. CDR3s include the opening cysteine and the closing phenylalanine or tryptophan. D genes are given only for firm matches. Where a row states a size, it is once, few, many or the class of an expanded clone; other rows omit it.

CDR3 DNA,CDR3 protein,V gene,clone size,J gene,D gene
TGTGCCAGCAGCCTGGGGTACACCTCCTACGAGCAGTACTTC,CASSLGYTSYEQYF,TRBV5-4,few,TRBJ2-7,NA
TGTGCCAGCAGACCCCGGGACAGGGTTCGCGAGACCCAGTACTTC,CASRPRDRVRETQYF,TRBV27,once,TRBJ2-5,TRBD1
TGTGCCAGCAGCCATAGACTAGACCCAGATACGCAGTATTTT,CASSHRLDPDTQYF,TRBV5-4,NA,TRBJ2-3,NA
TGCGCCAGCAGCATGACAGGGGCCGATAAAAACATTCAGTACTTC,CASSMTGADKNIQYF,TRBV5-1,NA,TRBJ2-4,TRBD1
TGTGCCAGCACCCAAGGAGGGCCCCAAGAGACCCAGTACTTC,CASTQGGPQETQYF,TRBV11-2,NA,TRBJ2-5,NA
TGTGCTTACAGTAACTCCTACGAGCAGTACTTC,CAYSNSYEQYF,TRBV30,NA,TRBJ2-7,NA
TGTGCCAGCAGCCGCCCAGGGTACGGCTCCTACGAGCAGTACTTC,CASSRPGYGSYEQYF,TRBV6-5,NA,TRBJ2-7,NA
TGTGCCAGCAGTTTAAGATGGGGGCTGGATGGCTACACCTTC,CASSLRWGLDGYTF,TRBV27,NA,TRBJ1-2,NA
TGTGCCAGCAGCTCCGGGACAGAGATCTACACCTTC,CASSSGTEIYTF,TRBV28,few,TRBJ1-2,TRBD1
TGTGCCAGCAGCTTACTGACTAGCGGGAGGCGACCTAATGAGCAGTTCTTC,CASSLLTSGRRPNEQFF,TRBV7-9,once,TRBJ2-1,TRBD2
TGTGCCAGCCGAGATACGGGCACAGATACGCAGTATTTT,CASRDTGTDTQYF,TRBV7-9,NA,TRBJ2-3,NA
TGTGCCAGCAGCCAAGTGTCGACTAGGAACACCGGGGAGCTGTTTTTT,CASSQVSTRNTGELFF,TRBV14,few,TRBJ2-2,NA
TGTGCCACCAGCAGAGATGGGGGGGTAGAGACCCAGTACTTC,CATSRDGGVETQYF,TRBV15,NA,TRBJ2-5,TRBD2
TGTGCCAGCGATCATGGGGGGGTGGGAGATACGCAGTATTTT,CASDHGGVGDTQYF,TRBV6-6,NA,TRBJ2-3,TRBD2
TGTGCCAGCAGTGGGCATAGCGGGGGGAACCATGAGCAGTTCTTC,CASSGHSGGNHEQFF,TRBV2,NA,TRBJ2-1,TRBD2
TGTGCCAGCAGTCCCGGACAGGGTGGATTTGAGACCCAGTACTTC,CASSPGQGGFETQYF,TRBV2,few,TRBJ2-5,TRBD1
TGTGCCTGGAGTGTTTTAGCCCCCAGAATCCTGTACTTC,CAWSVLAPRILYF,TRBV30,NA,TRBJ2-5,NA
TGTGCCAGCAGTTACTTGGGACAGGGGAACTATGGCTACACCTTC,CASSYLGQGNYGYTF,TRBV6-5,NA,TRBJ1-2,TRBD1
TGTGCCAGCAGCTTAGTAGTCCGGGAGCAGTTCTTC,CASSLVVREQFF,TRBV7-2,NA,TRBJ2-1,NA
TGTGCCAGCAGCTTCCCGACAAGCGGGGCTGAGCAGTTCTTC,CASSFPTSGAEQFF,TRBV7-8,NA,TRBJ2-1,TRBD2
TGTGCCAGCAGCTTAATGGGAGGAGAGACCCAGTACTTC,CASSLMGGETQYF,TRBV7-3,NA,TRBJ2-5,NA
TGTGCCAGCAGGCGACAGGGGGCGCCGGGGGAGACCCAGTACTTC,CASRRQGAPGETQYF,TRBV7-9,NA,TRBJ2-5,TRBD1
TGTGCCATCAGTGAGAGGAGCTCCTATAATTCACCCCTCCACTTT,CAISERSSYNSPLHF,TRBV10-3,NA,TRBJ1-6,NA
TGCGCCAGCAGCTTGGAGGGACAGGGGGTGTCACCCCTCCACTTT,CASSLEGQGVSPLHF,TRBV5-1,NA,TRBJ1-6,TRBD1
TGTGCCAGCAGTGAAGGACAGGGGGCGCGGGAGACCCAGTACTTC,CASSEGQGARETQYF,TRBV6-1,NA,TRBJ2-5,TRBD1